This passage covers 26 T cell receptor beta chains from one sample sequenced in a study of blood T cell repertoires in COVID-19. TCRdb keeps only in-frame clones here, not all; method: immunoSEQ multiplex PCR. The sample consists of roughly 140,000 clones, roughly 86% of them appearing once. Sequencing input: peripheral blood. The receptors stem from a man aged 45-65 years with active or convalescent COVID-19.

In DNA, the CDR3 is TGTGCCAGCTCACCACCGGGGTTCATAGACAGGCTGGGCCATAGCAATCAGCCCCAGCATTTT. This encodes CASSPPGFIDRLGHSNQPQHF. V and J are TRBV18 and TRBJ1-5, with a weak D call TRBD1 (6 bases). V was shortened by 0 bases and J by 0 bases, with 24 bases between the two germline ends. This CDR3 is 21 amino acids long. The germline CDR1 and CDR2 sequences are KGHSH and LQKENI.

The rearrangement joins TRBV29-1 to TRBJ2-5, with 8 bases identical to TRBD1. The CDR3 is 14 amino acids. Trimming at V came to 5 bases and at J to 5 bases, leaving 10 bases not matched to a gene. Germline-derived CDR1 and CDR2 are SQVTM and ANQGSEA. CDR3 coding DNA: TGCAGCGTTACTAGACAGGGGAGGTCGGAGACCCAGTACTTC. Its protein is CSVTRQGRSETQYF. Full variable domain (missing parts from reference TRBV29-1 and TRBJ2-5): SAVISQKPSRDICQRGTSLTIQCQVDSQVTMMFWYRQQPGQSLTLIATANQGSEATYESGFVIDKFPISRPNLTFSTLTVSNMSPEDSSIYLCSVTRQGRSETQYFGPGTRLLVL.

The chain uses TRBV18 and TRBJ2-3; 14 bases agree with TRBD2. The ends lost 4 bases at V and 4 bases at J; junction bases unmatched: 4. CDR1 and CDR2 (germline): KGHSH, LQKENI. CDR3 length equals 16 residues. The CDR3: CASSLGLAGASDTQYF. CDR3 coding DNA: TGTGCCAGCTCACTGGGACTAGCGGGAGCATCAGATACGCAGTATTTT.

The rearrangement links TRBV6-5 to TRBJ1-2; D call uncertain. The germline V gene has CDR1 MNHEY and CDR2 SVGAGI. Deletions cut 7 bases from V and 0 bases from J, with 15 bases between. This CDR3 has 15 residues. CDR3 DNA sequence: TGTGCCAGCACATCTCGACGGGAAACTAACTATGGCTACACCTTC. Protein product: CASTSRRETNYGYTF.

This clone was seen once. V gene TRBV28 combines with J gene TRBJ2-5, with TRBD1 matching over 8 bases. Germline V lookup: CDR1 MDHEN, CDR2 SYDVKM. The CDR3 length is 14 residues. With V trimmed by 3 bases and J by 1 base, 1 base remained unmatched. This chain's CDR3 is CASSFGTGQETQYF. For the CDR3, the DNA is TGTGCCAGCAGTTTCGGGACAGGCCAAGAGACCCAGTACTTC.

The chain is built from TRBV28 and TRBJ2-1; 7 positions match TRBD1. The J segment lost 4 bases and the V segment lost 3 bases, leaving 3 bases of the junction unmatched. Germline CDR1 and CDR2: MDHEN and SYDVKM. CDR3 length: 14 amino acids. The CDR3 reads CASSLGQPYNEQFF. The CDR3 bases are TGTGCCAGCAGTTTGGGACAGCCTTACAATGAGCAGTTCTTC.

This chain links TRBV11-1 with TRBJ2-7; the D gene is possibly TRBD1 (6 bases). V was clipped by 5 bases and J by 2 bases, with 10 bases between them. This CDR3 comprises 13 residues. Germline V gene lookup returns CDR1 SGHAT and CDR2 FQDESV (reference sequence). The CDR3 reads CASSVGATYEQYF. The CDR3 coding sequence is TGTGCCAGCAGCGTGGGGGCTACCTACGAGCAGTACTTC.

The V and J genes are TRBV10-1 and TRBJ2-7, with D possibly being TRBD1 (6 bases). V lost 9 bases to trimming and J lost 7 bases, with 19 bases between them. Looked up from germline, CDR1 is WNHNN and CDR2 is SYGVQD (reference sequence). The CDR3 contains 13 residues. The CDR3 coding sequence is TGCGCCAGTGCGACAGGAGCTCTGGGGGAGCAGTACTTC. This codes for CASATGALGEQYF.

V and J are TRBV19 and TRBJ2-5; tentative D call: TRBD1 (5 bases). The CDR3 has 13 amino acids. V lost 4 bases and J 5 bases, leaving 11 bases between the germline ends. The germline CDR1 and CDR2 sequences are LNHDA and SQIVND (reference sequence). The CDR3 DNA is TGTGCCAGTAGTAATGGGGCAGGGGAGACCCAGTACTTC. Its translation is CASSNGAGETQYF.

The gene calls are TRBV28 and TRBJ2-5; weak D call: TRBD1 (6 bases). Per germline, CDR1 MDHEN and CDR2 SYDVKM. Trimming removed 4 bases at V and 0 bases at J, with 12 bases between. This CDR3 is 15 amino acids long. The CDR3 sequence is CASSSPGAYQETQYF. Written as DNA, the CDR3 is TGTGCCAGCAGTTCTCCAGGGGCGTACCAAGAGACCCAGTACTTC. The variable domain in full, completed from reference TRBV28 and TRBJ2-5, reads DVKVTQSSRYLVKRTGEKVFLECVQDMDHENMFWYRQDPGLGLRLIYFSYDVKMKEKGDIPEGYSVSREKKERFSLILESASTNQTSMYLCASSSPGAYQETQYFGPGTRLLVL.

This chain joins TRBV6-5 and TRBJ2-2; TRBD1 matches at 7 bases. Germline loops: CDR1 MNHEY, CDR2 SVGAGI. The J segment lost 7 bases and the V segment lost 5 bases, leaving 7 bases of the junction unmatched. The CDR3 covers 14 residues. The CDR3 DNA is TGTGCCAGCAGTACCGACAGGGTGGGCGGGGAGCTGTTTTTT. Its translation: CASSTDRVGGELFF.

The genes are TRBV12-3 or TRBV12-4 and TRBJ1-5, with 7 bases that match TRBD1. After removal of 6 bases from V and 2 bases from J, the junction contained 1 base not matched to a gene. CDR3 size: 13 residues. CDR3 in amino acids: CASRQGRNQPQHF. The CDR3 nucleotides are TGTGCCAGCAGACAGGGGCGCAATCAGCCCCAGCATTTT.

The chain has TRBV5-1 and TRBJ2-3; 8 bases agree with TRBD1. Looked up from germline, CDR1 is SGHRS and CDR2 is YFSETQ. Trimming at V came to 1 base and at J to 2 bases, leaving 6 bases not matched to a gene. This CDR3 contains 16 residues. The CDR3: CASSLFRQGSTDTQYF. The CDR3 DNA is TGCGCCAGCAGCTTGTTTAGACAGGGGTCCACAGATACGCAGTATTTT.

V and J are TRBV5-8 and TRBJ1-5; possible D gene TRBD1, 5 bases. The CDR3 has 16 residues. Per the germline V gene, CDR1 is SGHTS and CDR2 is YDEGEE. V lost 0 bases and J lost 2, with 12 bases in between. The CDR3 sequence: CASSLDWGGGNQPQHF. CDR3 bases: TGTGCCAGCAGCTTGGATTGGGGGGGAGGCAATCAGCCCCAGCATTTT.

J is TRBJ2-4 and V is TRBV5-1; 11 nucleotides agree with TRBD1. Germline V gene sequence: CDR1 SGHRS, CDR2 YFSETQ. The V gene end was trimmed by 4 bases and the J gene end by 5 bases; junction bases not matched to a gene: 5. This CDR3 has 15 residues. The CDR3 coding sequence is TGCGCCAGCAGCCCCGGGACAGGGGGTCAAAACATTCAGTACTTC. Amino acid sequence: CASSPGTGGQNIQYF. The whole variable domain, remainder taken from reference TRBV5-1 and TRBJ2-4, is KAGVTQTPRYLIKTRGQQVTLSCSPISGHRSVSWYQQTPGQGLQFLFEYFSETQRNKGNFPGRFSGRQFSNSRSEMNVSTLELGDSALYLCASSPGTGGQNIQYFGAGTRLSVL.

The rearrangement uses TRBV7-9 and TRBJ2-5; 11 nucleotides match TRBD1. The CDR3 extends over 14 amino acids. Germline V gives CDR1 SEHNR, CDR2 FQNEAQ (reference sequence). V trimming: 5 bases; J trimming: 1 base; junction bases outside the gene matches: 0. The chain's CDR3 is CASSGTGGQETQYF. DNA of the CDR3: TGTGCCAGCAGCGGGACAGGGGGCCAAGAGACCCAGTACTTC.

The V gene is TRBV6-5, the J gene TRBJ2-7, with 7 positions matching TRBD1. CDR1 is MNHEY and CDR2 is SVGAGI in the germline V gene. V gave up 2 bases and J gave up 0 bases; unmatched junction bases: 7. The CDR3 spans 16 residues. Here the CDR3 DNA reads TGTGCCAGCAGTTACCCCGGGACAGCCCGCTCCTACGAGCAGTACTTC. This sequence encodes CASSYPGTARSYEQYF.

The rearrangement joins TRBV28 to TRBJ2-7, with TRBD2 identical over 10 bases. Trimming removed 5 bases from V and 7 bases from J; junction bases left unmatched: 8. The CDR3 length is 14 residues. CDR1 and CDR2 (germline): MDHEN, SYDVKM. CDR3 sequence reads: CASSPSGSSKEQYF. The CDR3 DNA reads TGTGCCAGCAGTCCTAGCGGGAGTTCGAAAGAGCAGTACTTC.

The chain links TRBV5-1 to TRBJ2-3, with 10 nucleotides matching TRBD2. The CDR3 runs 15 residues. Looked up from germline, CDR1 is SGHRS and CDR2 is YFSETQ. The J segment lost 2 bases and the V segment lost 1 base, leaving 1 base of the junction unmatched. CDR3 nucleotides: TGCGCCAGCAGCTTGACTAGCGGGATCACAGATACGCAGTATTTT. Its translation is CASSLTSGITDTQYF. The variable domain in full, with the rest retrieved from reference TRBV5-1 and TRBJ2-3, is KAGVTQTPRYLIKTRGQQVTLSCSPISGHRSVSWYQQTPGQGLQFLFEYFSETQRNKGNFPGRFSGRQFSNSRSEMNVSTLELGDSALYLCASSLTSGITDTQYFGPGTRLTVL.

V and J are TRBV28 and TRBJ2-5, with D unresolved. V lost 4 bases to trimming and J lost 5 bases, with 11 bases between them. This CDR3 comprises 13 residues. Germline V gene lookup returns CDR1 MDHEN and CDR2 SYDVKM. CDR3 DNA: TGTGCCAGCAGTTCTGCGGCGAGGGAGACCCAGTACTTC. It translates to CASSSAARETQYF. The full variable domain, in which reference TRBV28 and TRBJ2-5 provide the parts outside the CDR3, is DVKVTQSSRYLVKRTGEKVFLECVQDMDHENMFWYRQDPGLGLRLIYFSYDVKMKEKGDIPEGYSVSREKKERFSLILESASTNQTSMYLCASSSAARETQYFGPGTRLLVL.

The chain recombines TRBV5-1 with TRBJ2-1; 8 nucleotides line up with TRBD2. Looked up from germline, CDR1 is SGHRS and CDR2 is YFSETQ. This CDR3 spans 13 amino acids. J gave up 4 bases and V 5 bases, and 2 bases lay outside the gene matches. CDR3 region: CASRTSEYNEQFF. The CDR3 DNA is TGCGCCAGCAGGACTAGCGAGTACAATGAGCAGTTCTTC. Full variable domain (remainder filled in from reference TRBV5-1 and TRBJ2-1): KAGVTQTPRYLIKTRGQQVTLSCSPISGHRSVSWYQQTPGQGLQFLFEYFSETQRNKGNFPGRFSGRQFSNSRSEMNVSTLELGDSALYLCASRTSEYNEQFFGPGTRLTVL.

V and J are TRBV28 and TRBJ1-2; the D is unclear. Germline lookup yields CDR1 MDHEN and CDR2 SYDVKM. V lost 7 bases and J lost 8, with 20 bases in between. This CDR3 region has 14 residues. CDR3: CASILQGGLKGYTF. The CDR3 nucleotides read TGTGCCAGCATTCTACAAGGAGGACTCAAAGGCTACACCTTC.

About this clone: The DNA is left out, because the CDR3 cannot be placed on it with certainty; the CDR3 is given as TCRdb lists it. J is TRBJ2-7 and V is TRBV6-2 or TRBV6-3; TRBD1, as called in the table, went unchecked against the DNA. Both ends counted, the CDR3 spans 17 residues. Germline CDR1 is MNHEY and CDR2 is SVGEGT. Here the CDR3 reads CASSTSTDPRASYEQYF.

The CDR3 bases are TGTGCCAGCAGTGAAAGGGGGAGGAACACTGAAGCTTTCTTT. This translates into CASSERGRNTEAFF. The chain combines TRBV2 with TRBJ1-1, with D perhaps TRBD1 (6 bases). In germline, CDR1 is SNHLY, CDR2 FYNNEI. V lost 2 bases to trimming and J lost 1 base, with 8 bases between them. There are 14 residues in the CDR3.

In its sample, this clone was seen once. The CDR3 DNA sequence: TGCGCCAGCAGCTCCCTAGGAGATAGCAATCAGCCCCAGCATTTT. Amino acid sequence: CASSSLGDSNQPQHF. This chain links TRBV5-1 with TRBJ1-5; D call uncertain. Between the trimmed V and J ends, which lost 3 bases and 0 bases, there was a span of 10 bases. This CDR3 has 15 residues. Germline CDR1 SGHRS, CDR2 YFSETQ.

This clone was detected once. V gene TRBV7-2 combines with J gene TRBJ2-1; D unclear. CDR3 length: 15 amino acids. Germline V lookup: CDR1 SGHTA, CDR2 FQGNSA. The ends were cut back, 1 base at V and 4 bases at J, with 11 bases in the middle. CDR3 in DNA: TGTGCCAGCAGCTTAGGTGGCAGTCGTTACAATGAGCAGTTCTTC. Amino acids: CASSLGGSRYNEQFF.